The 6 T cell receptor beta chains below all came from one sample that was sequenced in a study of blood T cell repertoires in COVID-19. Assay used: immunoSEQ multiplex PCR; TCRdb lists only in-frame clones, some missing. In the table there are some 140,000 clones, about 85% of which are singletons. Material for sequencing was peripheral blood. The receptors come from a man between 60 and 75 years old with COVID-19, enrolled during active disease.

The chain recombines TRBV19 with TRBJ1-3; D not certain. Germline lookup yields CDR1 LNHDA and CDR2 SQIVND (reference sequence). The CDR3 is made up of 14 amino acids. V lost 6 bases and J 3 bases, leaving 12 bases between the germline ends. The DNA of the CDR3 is TGTGCCAGTAGCCCCCGGAGGAATGGAAACACCATATATTTT. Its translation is CASSPRRNGNTIYF. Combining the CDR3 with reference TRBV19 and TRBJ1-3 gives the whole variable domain DGGITQSPKYLFRKEGQNVTLSCEQNLNHDAMYWYRQDPGQGLRLIYYSQIVNDFQKGDIAEGYSVSREKKESFPLTVTSAQKNPTAFYLCASSPRRNGNTIYFGEGSWLTVV.

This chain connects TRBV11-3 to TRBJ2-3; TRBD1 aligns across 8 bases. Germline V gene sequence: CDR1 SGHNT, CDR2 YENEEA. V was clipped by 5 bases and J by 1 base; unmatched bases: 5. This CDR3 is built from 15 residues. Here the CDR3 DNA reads TGTGCCAGCAGCACCCGGACAGGGCGCACAGATACGCAGTATTTT. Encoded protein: CASSTRTGRTDTQYF.

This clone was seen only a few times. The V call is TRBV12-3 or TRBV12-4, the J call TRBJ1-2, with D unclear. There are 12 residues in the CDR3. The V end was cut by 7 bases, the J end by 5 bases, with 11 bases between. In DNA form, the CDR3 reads TGTGCCAGCACGGGTAATTCATATGGCTACACCTTC. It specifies CASTGNSYGYTF.

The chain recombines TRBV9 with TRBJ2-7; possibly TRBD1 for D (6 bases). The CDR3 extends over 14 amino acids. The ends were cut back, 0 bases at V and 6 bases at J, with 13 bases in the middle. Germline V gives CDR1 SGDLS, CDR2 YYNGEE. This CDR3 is CASSVASGVGEQYF. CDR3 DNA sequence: TGTGCCAGCAGCGTAGCATCAGGGGTCGGCGAGCAGTACTTC.

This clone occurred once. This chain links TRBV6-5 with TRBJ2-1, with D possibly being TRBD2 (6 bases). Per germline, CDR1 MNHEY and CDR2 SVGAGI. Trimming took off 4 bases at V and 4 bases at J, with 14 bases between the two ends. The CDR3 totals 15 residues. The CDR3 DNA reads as TGTGCCAGCAGTTTATCCGGGACTTCTTACAATGAGCAGTTCTTC. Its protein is CASSLSGTSYNEQFF.

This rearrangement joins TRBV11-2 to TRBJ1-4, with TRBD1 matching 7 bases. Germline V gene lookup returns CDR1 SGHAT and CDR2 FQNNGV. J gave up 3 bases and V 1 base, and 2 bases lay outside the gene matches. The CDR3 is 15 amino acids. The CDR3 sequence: CASSLGTGPNEKLFF. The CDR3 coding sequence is TGTGCCAGCAGCTTAGGGACAGGACCTAATGAAAAACTGTTTTTT.